This entry lists 25 T cell receptor beta chains sequenced from one sample in a study of T-cell reconstitution after alpha-beta-depleted transplantation in children. Unique molecular identifiers featured in how the TCRbeta library was prepared. TCRdb analysed the PCR reads with MiXCR anew, one entry per CDR3 protein. This repertoire shows about 540,000 distinct CDR3 sequences, approximately 16% found once; its top ten account for roughly 3.3%. The material was PBMCs from the stem cell graft donor, obtained from the stem cell graft. The receptors stem from a human donor who donated a stem cell graft to a child with acute lymphoblastic leukemia.

This clonotype has a handful of counts. This chain links TRBV20-1 with TRBJ1-3, with D tentatively TRBD1 (6 bases). This CDR3 contains 15 residues. V lost 6 bases to trimming and J lost 0 bases, with 15 bases between them. CDR1 and CDR2 from the germline V gene are DFQATT and SNEGSKA (reference sequence). This CDR3 reads CSAPRGGGSGNTIYF. DNA of the CDR3: TGCAGTGCCCCCCGGGGAGGGGGCTCTGGAAACACCATATATTTT.

This clonotype has only a few counts. The CDR3: CASSGGLAGVETQYF. The CDR3 nucleotides read TGTGCCAGCAGCGGAGGACTAGCGGGAGTTGAGACCCAGTACTTC. The chain links TRBV9 to TRBJ2-5, with TRBD2 matching 13 bases. Germline V gene lookup returns CDR1 SGDLS and CDR2 YYNGEE. J lost 5 bases, V lost 3 bases, and 4 bases had no gene match. This CDR3 spans 15 amino acids.

This chain joins TRBV7-2 and TRBJ2-2; TRBD1 is a possible D gene (5 bases). Per germline, CDR1 SGHTA and CDR2 FQGNSA. V was clipped by 1 base and J by 5 bases, with 8 bases between them. CDR3 length equals 14 residues. The CDR3 nucleotides are TGTGCCAGCAGCTTAGTAAGGGGTACCGGGGAGCTGTTTTTT. It translates to CASSLVRGTGELFF.

This clonotype was detected only a few times. The gene calls are TRBV5-6 and TRBJ1-5; D gene uncertain. V gave up 5 bases and J gave up 10 bases, with 16 bases separating them. Germline V gives CDR1 SGHDT, CDR2 YYEEEE. This CDR3 region has 13 residues. CDR3 sequence (DNA): TGTGCCAGCAGTTCCCCTACGGGTCATCCCCAGCATTTT. As protein: CASSSPTGHPQHF.

This clonotype has just a few counts. The J gene is TRBJ2-2, the V gene TRBV19; possible D gene TRBD1, 6 bases. The CDR3 runs to 14 residues. Per germline, CDR1 LNHDA and CDR2 SQIVND (reference sequence). The V end lost 6 bases, the J end lost 2 bases, and 10 bases lay between the germline ends. The CDR3 region is CASSQQGNTGELFF. For the CDR3, the DNA is TGTGCCAGTAGCCAACAGGGTAACACCGGGGAGCTGTTTTTT.

This chain joins TRBV4-2 and TRBJ2-7, with D unresolved. Looked up from germline, CDR1 is LGHNA and CDR2 is YNFKEQ. The CDR3 is made up of 14 amino acids. Deletions cut 0 bases from V and 4 bases from J, with 10 bases between. The CDR3 DNA is TGTGCCAGCAGCCAAGATGCGGTTTATTACGAGCAGTACTTC. This translates into CASSQDAVYYEQYF.

This clonotype was recorded a few times. This chain's CDR3 is CASSTTGTGAGYGYTF. CDR3 DNA sequence: TGCGCCAGCAGCACAACCGGGACAGGGGCTGGCTATGGCTACACCTTC. The chain joins TRBV5-1 to TRBJ1-2; TRBD1 matches 10 bases. The CDR3 has 16 residues. V gave up 4 bases and J gave up 4 bases; unmatched junction bases: 10. The germline CDR1 and CDR2 sequences are SGHRS and YFSETQ.

This clonotype was observed many times. V usage is TRBV12-3 or TRBV12-4 and J usage is TRBJ2-2; 12 positions agree with TRBD2. After removal of 3 bases from V and 7 bases from J, the junction contained 9 bases not matched to a gene. The CDR3 sequence is 17 residues long. This CDR3 reads CASSFWLAGGPDGELFF. The CDR3 DNA follows: TGTGCCAGCAGTTTTTGGCTAGCGGGAGGGCCTGACGGGGAGCTGTTTTTT.

This clonotype has just a few counts. The V gene is TRBV4-1, the J gene TRBJ1-2; tentative D call: TRBD1 (5 bases). The CDR3 is 15 amino acids. V was trimmed by 0 bases and J by 3 bases, leaving 11 bases between them. Germline-derived CDR1 and CDR2 are MGHRA and YSYEKL. The CDR3 DNA is TGCGCCAGCAGCCAAGATATGAGGGGTTACTATGGCTACACCTTC. It specifies CASSQDMRGYYGYTF.

This sequence joins TRBV30 and TRBJ1-2; the D is unclear. The CDR3 loop spans 14 amino acids. The germline CDR1 and CDR2 sequences are GTSNPN and SVGIG (reference sequence). V was pared by 2 bases and J by 4 bases, with 14 bases between. The CDR3 DNA reads TGTGCCTGGAGTCGGTTAACTGCGACCTATGGCTACACCTTC. Translating gives CAWSRLTATYGYTF.

This clonotype showed up many times. The genes are TRBV20-1 and TRBJ1-2, with D possibly TRBD1 on 6 matching bases. Trimming cost V 1 base and J 6 bases, with 12 bases left between them. The CDR3 extends over 13 amino acids. CDR1 and CDR2 from the germline V gene are DFQATT and SNEGSKA (reference sequence). The CDR3 DNA reads as TGCAGTGCTAGAGCTCAAGGGGGTCATGGCTACACCTTC. This encodes CSARAQGGHGYTF.

In its sample, this clonotype was seen a few times. J is TRBJ1-2 and V is TRBV4-1; perhaps TRBD1 as D (5 bases). Germline CDR1 and CDR2: MGHRA and YSYEKL. The CDR3 has 14 amino acids. V lost 8 bases and J lost 0, with 13 bases in between. For the CDR3, the DNA is TGCGCCAGCTCAGTGGGACGGGCTAACTATGGCTACACCTTC. This sequence encodes CASSVGRANYGYTF.

This clonotype has a handful of counts. The chain recombines TRBV19 with TRBJ2-1; 8 bases agree with TRBD2. This CDR3 has 15 residues. V was clipped by 2 bases and J by 7 bases; unmatched bases: 7. Germline V lookup: CDR1 LNHDA, CDR2 SQIVND (reference sequence). The DNA for the CDR3 is TGTGCCAGTAGTATACCAGCGGGAGTGGGGAATGAGCAGTTCTTC. Translation: CASSIPAGVGNEQFF.

This clonotype was recorded a few times. The CDR3 nucleotides read TGTGCCAGCAGCCAAGCAAGGGGATCGGTAGATACGCAGTATTTT. It codes for CASSQARGSVDTQYF. This sequence joins TRBV14 and TRBJ2-3; D is perhaps TRBD1 (5 bases). Trimming cost V 1 base and J 5 bases, with 13 bases left between them. The CDR3 length is 15 residues. Germline values: CDR1 SGHDN, CDR2 FVKESK.

The V gene is TRBV6-1, the J gene TRBJ2-3; 9 nucleotides match TRBD2. CDR1 and CDR2 from the germline V gene are MNHNS and SASEGT. This CDR3 is built from 15 residues. J lost 4 bases, V lost 5 bases, and 7 bases had no gene match. DNA of the CDR3: TGTGCCAGCAGTCAGGTAGCGGGAGTATCAGATACGCAGTATTTT. Protein sequence: CASSQVAGVSDTQYF.

The chain carries TRBV5-6 and TRBJ1-4; tentatively, D is TRBD1 (6 bases). The germline CDR1 and CDR2 sequences are SGHDT and YYEEEE. V lost 0 bases and J lost 4, with 13 bases in between. This CDR3 is built from 16 residues. The CDR3 DNA sequence: TGTGCCAGCAGCTTGGTCCAGGGGTTGGTTAATGAAAAACTGTTTTTT. Protein sequence: CASSLVQGLVNEKLFF.

Only a few counts were recorded for this clonotype. The rearrangement joins TRBV20-1 to TRBJ1-1; D gene ambiguous. Germline CDR1 DFQATT, CDR2 SNEGSKA (reference sequence). Deletions cut 3 bases from V and 8 bases from J, with 22 bases between. The CDR3 totals 15 residues. CDR3 sequence (DNA): TGCAGTGCTAGTGGACCGAGTATATTATCGACAGAAGCTTTCTTT. This translates into CSASGPSILSTEAFF.

In DNA, the CDR3 is TGTGCCATGGGGGGACAAGAGACCCAGTACTTC. Translated, it gives CAMGGQETQYF. The rearrangement links TRBV25-1 to TRBJ2-5; D possibly corresponds to TRBD2 (6 bases). The V end was cut by 10 bases, the J end by 2 bases, with 8 bases between. The CDR3 sequence is 11 residues long. Per the germline V gene, CDR1 is MGHDK and CDR2 is SYGVNS.

This clonotype was counted a few times. The genes are TRBV20-1 and TRBJ2-5, with D perhaps TRBD2 (6 bases). V lost 0 bases to trimming and J lost 6 bases, with 17 bases between them. The CDR3 sequence is 15 residues long. Germline values: CDR1 DFQATT, CDR2 SNEGSKA (reference sequence). Here the CDR3 reads CSARDTRGGEKTQYF. CDR3 DNA: TGCAGTGCTAGAGATACGCGGGGAGGTGAGAAGACCCAGTACTTC.

The chain has TRBV7-3 and TRBJ2-5; 8 bases are shared with TRBD2. This CDR3 contains 15 residues. Per the germline V gene, CDR1 is SGHTA and CDR2 is FQGTGA. V shed 5 bases, J shed 4 bases, and the junction held 9 bases outside the gene matches. The CDR3 here is CASSDGVAGLETQYF. The CDR3 DNA is TGTGCCAGCAGCGACGGGGTAGCGGGGTTAGAGACCCAGTACTTC. The full variable domain, its missing parts supplied by reference TRBV7-3 and TRBJ2-5, is GAGVSQTPSNKVTEKGKYVELRCDPISGHTALYWYRQSLGQGPEFLIYFQGTGAADDSGLPNDRFFAVRPEGSVSTLKIQRTERGDSAVYLCASSDGVAGLETQYFGPGTRLLVL.

The V gene is TRBV5-5, the J gene TRBJ1-5; D remains unclear. The germline V and J ends were trimmed by 4 bases and 6 bases, with 17 bases remaining between them. The CDR3 covers 15 residues. Germline V gene sequence: CDR1 SGHKS, CDR2 YYEKEE (reference sequence). CDR3 protein: CASSLEAPSGQPQHF. CDR3 in DNA: TGTGCCAGCAGCCTCGAAGCTCCGTCGGGTCAGCCCCAGCATTTT.

This clonotype was detected only a few times. The V and J genes are TRBV6-1 and TRBJ2-7; the match to TRBD1 covers 7 bases. The germline CDR1 and CDR2 sequences are MNHNS and SASEGT. Trimming removed 8 bases from V and 3 bases from J; junction bases left unmatched: 10. The CDR3 has 14 amino acids. The CDR3 protein is CASGETGPGYEQYF. CDR3 bases: TGTGCCAGCGGAGAGACAGGGCCGGGCTACGAGCAGTACTTC.

This clonotype was seen ten or more times. At one end, the junction sequence differs from germline, possibly due to a read error. V usage is TRBV12-3 or TRBV12-4 and J usage is TRBJ1-5; 7 positions match TRBD1. The CDR3 spans 15 residues. CDR3 residues: CASSLTGWSNQPQHF. The CDR3 region has the DNA TGCGCCAGCAGCTTGACAGGGTGGAGCAATCAGCCCCAGCATTTT.

This clonotype was picked up a small number of times. V usage is TRBV4-2 and J usage is TRBJ2-7, with D maybe TRBD2 (5 bases). The CDR3 totals 15 residues. From germline, CDR1 is LGHNA and CDR2 YNFKEQ. Trimming shortened V by 0 bases and J by 2 bases, and 11 bases separated the two germline ends. The CDR3 loop is CASSQEGVSPYEQYF. The CDR3 region has the DNA TGTGCCAGCAGCCAAGAGGGAGTGTCGCCCTACGAGCAGTACTTC.

The V and J genes are TRBV27 and TRBJ2-1; TRBD2 matches at 7 bases. The CDR3 is 18 residues long. Per germline, CDR1 MNHEY and CDR2 SMNVEV (reference sequence). Unmatched junction bases numbered 14, after V lost 6 bases and J lost 0 bases. CDR3 in amino acids: CASSPSPPTSVSYNEQFF. CDR3 DNA sequence: TGTGCCAGCAGCCCCAGCCCTCCAACTAGCGTCTCCTACAATGAGCAGTTCTTC.